The clone carrying this TCR beta chain occurred a few times. What it binds is not known. Expressed TCRB transcripts were sequenced because the entire RNA isolate underwent reverse transcription. Profiled with immunoSEQ multiplex PCR; TCRdb holds only in-frame clones, not every one. The sample has about 140,000 clones; roughly 9.3% are singletons. The sample is drawn from a study of beta chain features in type 1 diabetes. Looking at the study overall: In age, gender and cell yields, patients were similar to healthy donors.

Study findings and constraints: Naive, central memory and regulatory TCRB repertoires appeared more similar among patients than healthy donors.

The germline V gene has CDR1 SGHNT and CDR2 YYREEE (reference sequence). With V trimmed by 3 bases and J by 1 base, 3 bases remained unmatched. The CDR3 totals 14 residues. This receptor was identified in a woman aged 40 to 50 in good health. Sequencing was carried out using central memory CD4+ T cells from blood. The chain employs TRBV5-4 and TRBJ1-2, with TRBD1 matching 7 bases. The CDR3 DNA sequence: TGTGCCAGCAGCTCCGGGACAGTTAACTATGGCTACACCTTC. The encoded protein is CASSSGTVNYGYTF.